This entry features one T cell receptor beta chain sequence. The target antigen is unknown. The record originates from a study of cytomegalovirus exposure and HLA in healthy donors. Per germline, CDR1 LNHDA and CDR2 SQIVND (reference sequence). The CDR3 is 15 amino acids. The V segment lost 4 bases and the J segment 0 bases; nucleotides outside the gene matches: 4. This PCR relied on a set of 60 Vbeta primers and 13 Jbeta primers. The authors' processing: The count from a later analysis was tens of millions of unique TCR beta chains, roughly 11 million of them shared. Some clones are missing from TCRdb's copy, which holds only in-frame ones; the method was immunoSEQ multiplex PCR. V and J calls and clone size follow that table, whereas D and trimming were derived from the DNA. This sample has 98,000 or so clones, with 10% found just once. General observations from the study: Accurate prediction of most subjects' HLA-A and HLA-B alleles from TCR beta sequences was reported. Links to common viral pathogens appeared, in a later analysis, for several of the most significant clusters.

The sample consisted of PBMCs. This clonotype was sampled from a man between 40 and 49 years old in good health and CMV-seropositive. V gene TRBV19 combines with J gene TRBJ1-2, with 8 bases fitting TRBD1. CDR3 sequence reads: CASSTRQGTNYGYTF. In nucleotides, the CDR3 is TGTGCCAGTAGTACCCGACAGGGGACTAACTATGGCTACACCTTC.